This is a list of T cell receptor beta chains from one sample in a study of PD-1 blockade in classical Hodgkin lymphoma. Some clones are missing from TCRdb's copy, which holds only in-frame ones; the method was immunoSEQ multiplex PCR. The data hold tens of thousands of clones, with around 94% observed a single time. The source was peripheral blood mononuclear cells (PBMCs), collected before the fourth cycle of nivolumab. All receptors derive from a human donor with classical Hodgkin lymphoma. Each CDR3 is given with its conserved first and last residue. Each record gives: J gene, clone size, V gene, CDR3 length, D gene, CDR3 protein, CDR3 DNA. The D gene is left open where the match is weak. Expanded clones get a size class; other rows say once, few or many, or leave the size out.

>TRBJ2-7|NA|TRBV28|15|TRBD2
CASTLGREGRYEQYF
TGTGCCAGCACCTTAGGCCGGGAGGGCCGCTACGAGCAGTACTTC
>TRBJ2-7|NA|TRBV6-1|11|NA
CASSEGIEQYF
TGTGCCAGCAGTGAGGGCATCGAGCAGTACTTC
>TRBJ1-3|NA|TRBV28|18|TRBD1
CASSETGWGAPGGNTIYF
TGTGCCAGCAGCGAGACAGGGTGGGGAGCTCCTGGTGGAAACACCATATATTTT
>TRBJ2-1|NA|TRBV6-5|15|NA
CASSPQGLGYNEQFF
TGTGCCAGCAGTCCTCAGGGTTTGGGGTACAATGAGCAGTTCTTC
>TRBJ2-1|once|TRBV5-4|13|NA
CASSLSSNLEQFF
TGTGCCAGCAGCTTGTCGAGTAATCTTGAGCAGTTCTTC
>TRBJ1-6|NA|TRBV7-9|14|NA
CASSFQGNNSPLHF
TGTGCCAGCAGCTTCCAGGGAAATAATTCACCCCTCCACTTT
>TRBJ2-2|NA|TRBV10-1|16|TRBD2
CASSEVVGLAAGELFF
TGCGCCAGCAGTGAAGTAGTGGGACTAGCCGCCGGGGAGCTGTTTTTT
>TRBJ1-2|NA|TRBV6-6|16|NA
CASSYSEMPANYGYTF
TGTGCCAGCAGTTACTCGGAAATGCCAGCTAACTATGGCTACACCTTC
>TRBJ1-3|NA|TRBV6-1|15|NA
CASSEVWSSGNTIYF
TGTGCCAGCAGTGAAGTTTGGAGCTCTGGAAACACCATATATTTT
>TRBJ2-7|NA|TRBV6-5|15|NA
CASRPKIGGPPEQYF
TGTGCCAGCAGACCCAAGATCGGGGGCCCTCCCGAGCAGTACTTC
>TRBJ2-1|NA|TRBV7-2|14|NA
CASSLTQAYNEQFF
TGTGCCAGCAGCTTAACGCAAGCATACAATGAGCAGTTCTTC
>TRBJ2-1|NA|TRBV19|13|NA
CASSTYHRDGKFF
TGTGCCAGTAGTACCTACCACAGGGATGGGAAGTTCTTC
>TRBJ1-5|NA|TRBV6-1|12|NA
CATGKYNQPQHF
TGTGCCACAGGGAAGTACAATCAGCCCCAGCATTTT
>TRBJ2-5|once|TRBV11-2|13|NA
CASSLFRQETQYF
TGTGCCAGCAGCTTATTCAGACAAGAGACCCAGTACTTC
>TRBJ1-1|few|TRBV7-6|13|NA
CASSPTYTGEAFF
TGTGCCAGCAGTCCAACTTACACAGGGGAAGCTTTCTTT
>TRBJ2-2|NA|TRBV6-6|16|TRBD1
CASSQRGTGNTGELFF
TGTGCCAGCAGTCAACGAGGGACAGGTAACACCGGGGAGCTGTTTTTT
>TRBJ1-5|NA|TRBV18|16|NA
CASSFGGTSLNQPQHF
TGTGCCAGCTCATTCGGAGGGACCAGCCTGAATCAGCCCCAGCATTTT
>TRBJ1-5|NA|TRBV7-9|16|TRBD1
CASSFLRDRGGQPQHF
TGTGCCAGCAGCTTCCTCCGGGACAGAGGGGGGCAGCCCCAGCATTTT
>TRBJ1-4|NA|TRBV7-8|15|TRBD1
CASQLEGQPNEKLFF
TGTGCCAGCCAGCTCGAGGGACAGCCCAATGAAAAACTGTTTTTT
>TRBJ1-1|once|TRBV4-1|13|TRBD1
CASSRTGGTEAFF
TGCGCCAGCAGCCGAACAGGGGGCACTGAAGCTTTCTTT
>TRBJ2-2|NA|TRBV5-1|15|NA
CASSPSAGSTGELFF
TGCGCCAGCAGCCCGAGTGCGGGGTCCACCGGGGAGCTGTTTTTT
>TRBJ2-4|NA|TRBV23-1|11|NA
CASRQGNIQYF
TGCGCCAGCAGACAGGGTAACATTCAGTACTTC
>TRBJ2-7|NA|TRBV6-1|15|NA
CASSETSSRVYEQYF
TGTGCCAGCAGTGAAACCTCGTCGAGGGTGTACGAGCAGTACTTC
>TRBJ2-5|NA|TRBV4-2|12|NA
CASSGSRETQYF
TGTGCCAGCAGCGGCAGTCGGGAGACCCAGTACTTC
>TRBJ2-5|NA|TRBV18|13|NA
CASSPVFEETQYF
TGTGCCAGCTCACCAGTTTTCGAAGAGACCCAGTACTTC
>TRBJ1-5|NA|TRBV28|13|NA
CASSLGGAQPQHF
TGTGCCAGCAGTTTAGGAGGGGCTCAGCCCCAGCATTTT